The 21 T cell receptor beta chains given below trace back to one sample, sequenced in a study of CD8+CD57+ T cells in acquired aplastic anemia. Individuals selected for sequencing had exhibited CD8+CD57+ cell expansion on flow cytometry. Genomic DNA templated the TCR beta VDJ and CDR3 profiling. In TCRdb, the reads were re-called with MiXCR into one record per CDR3 protein. The table has around 500,000 distinct CDR3 sequences, more than 25% seen once. Sequenced material: sorted CD4+, CD8+, or CD8+CD57+ T cells (not recorded which) from PBMCs. These receptors were collected from a human donor with aplastic anemia.

As concerns this clonotype: No conserved phenylalanine or tryptophan is present at the end of the CDR3, so a read error is the likely explanation. The DNA is omitted, as the CDR3 cannot be located on it reliably, and the CDR3 follows TCRdb's listing. V is TRBV15 and J is TRBJ1-1; the D call of TRBD1 is as the table states it, not checked on the DNA. The CDR3 extends over 17 residues, inclusive of both ends. The germline V gene has CDR1 LNHNV and CDR2 YYDKDF (reference sequence). The CDR3 sequence: CATSSIRGGLNTEAFCL.

Only a few counts were recorded for this clonotype. This chain connects TRBV12-3 or TRBV12-4 to TRBJ1-4; D remains ambiguous. This CDR3 contains 13 residues. V was pared by 5 bases and J by 7 bases, with 11 bases between. CDR3 sequence: CASSLYRGEKLFF. In DNA, the CDR3 is TGTGCCAGCAGTCTGTACCGAGGTGAAAAACTGTTTTTT.

The chain combines TRBV27 with TRBJ2-7, with D tentatively TRBD2 (5 bases). V was cut by 0 bases and J by 3 bases, with 15 bases left in between. The CDR3 has 16 amino acids. Germline V CDR1 and CDR2: MNHEY, SMNVEV (reference sequence). CDR3 residues: CASSLSIRGVGYEQYF. The CDR3 DNA sequence: TGTGCCAGCAGTTTATCGATTCGGGGAGTAGGCTACGAGCAGTACTTC.

About this clonotype itself: Given a much more abundant clone one base away, this may be a read error. The gene calls are TRBV2 and TRBJ2-3; 7 positions agree with TRBD2. This CDR3 is built from 14 residues. Trimming removed 7 bases from V and 4 bases from J; junction bases left unmatched: 8. In germline, CDR1 is SNHLY, CDR2 FYNNEI. Here the CDR3 reads CASKGLVGADTQYF. The CDR3 DNA is TGTGCCAGCAAAGGACTAGTGGGGGCAGATACGCAGTATTTT. The full variable domain, in which reference TRBV2 and TRBJ2-3 provide the parts outside the CDR3, is EPEVTQTPSHQVTQMGQEVILRCVPISNHLYFYWYRQILGQKVEFLVSFYNNEISEKSEIFDDQFSVERPDGSNFTLKIRSTKLEDSAMYFCASKGLVGADTQYFGPGTRLTVL.

For this clonotype: The germline gene is not matched at one end of the junction; a read error may be the cause. CDR3 amino acids: CVSSLQGSSYEQYF. The CDR3 nucleotides are TGTGTCAGCAGCTTACAGGGGAGCTCCTACGAGCAGTACTTC. The rearrangement links TRBV7-2 to TRBJ2-7, with 7 bases that match TRBD1. The CDR3 is made up of 14 amino acids. In germline, CDR1 is SGHTA, CDR2 FQGNSA.

J is TRBJ2-7 and V is TRBV6-1; TRBD2 matches at 13 bases. J gave up 7 bases and V 4 bases, and 4 bases lay outside the gene matches. The CDR3 length is 14 residues. Germline CDR1 reads MNHNS; CDR2 reads SASEGT. CDR3 protein: CASSGTSGGLEQYF. In nucleotides, the CDR3 is TGTGCCAGCAGTGGGACTAGCGGGGGCTTGGAGCAGTACTTC.

J is TRBJ2-3 and V is TRBV10-3, with a weak D call TRBD1 (6 bases). Germline-derived CDR1 and CDR2 are ENHRY and SYGVKD. V lost 10 bases, J lost 8 bases, and 19 bases lay in between. The CDR3 consists of 13 residues. CDR3 in DNA: TGTGCCAGCACCAACGGCAGGGGCGTTACGCAGTATTTT. The encoded protein is CASTNGRGVTQYF.

The rearrangement links TRBV19 to TRBJ2-6, with a possible D match to TRBD1 (5 bases). Trimming cost V 3 bases and J 0 bases, with 6 bases left between them. From germline, CDR1 is LNHDA and CDR2 SQIVND (reference sequence). The CDR3 is made up of 15 amino acids. This CDR3 is CASSIDSSGANVLTF. In DNA form, the CDR3 reads TGTGCCAGTAGTATCGACAGCTCTGGGGCCAACGTCCTGACTTTC.

The chain couples TRBV5-6 to TRBJ1-2; D not resolved. The V end was cut by 3 bases, the J end by 8 bases, with 17 bases between. The CDR3 length is 14 residues. In germline, CDR1 is SGHDT, CDR2 YYEEEE. CDR3 in DNA: TGTGCCAGCAGCTCATTGGACCGGACGGGCGGCTACACCTTC. It is translated as CASSSLDRTGGYTF.

Here the CDR3 reads CSASRARYEQYF. The CDR3 region has the DNA TGCAGTGCTAGTCGGGCCAGGTACGAGCAGTACTTC. This chain links TRBV20-1 with TRBJ2-7, with unresolved D. The CDR3 is 12 residues long. V was shortened by 3 bases and J by 4 bases, with 10 bases between the two germline ends. Germline lookup yields CDR1 DFQATT and CDR2 SNEGSKA (reference sequence).

Turning to this clonotype: A much larger clone differs by one base, so this may be a read error. The chain combines TRBV29-1 with TRBJ2-5; TRBD2 aligns across 8 bases. This CDR3 spans 13 amino acids. The V gene's germline CDR1 is SQVTM and CDR2 ANQGSEA. CDR3 region: CSVNGGALETQYF. CDR3 sequence (DNA): TGCAGTGTTAACGGGGGGGCTTTGGAGACCCAGTACTTC.

The sample holds many counts of this clonotype. The gene calls are TRBV7-2 and TRBJ1-1; 12 bases map to TRBD1. CDR1 and CDR2 (germline): SGHTA, FQGNSA. Trimming took 5 bases from V and 6 from J; bases not matched to a gene: 4. This CDR3 has 14 amino acids. This chain's CDR3 is CASSKGQGAAEAFF. DNA for the CDR3: TGTGCCAGCAGCAAGGGACAGGGGGCGGCTGAAGCTTTCTTT.

This clonotype was recorded a few times. In nucleotides, the CDR3 is TGTGCCAGCAGTGGCAGGGGTAACCACGAGCAGTACTTC. Protein sequence: CASSGRGNHEQYF. The rearrangement uses TRBV28 and TRBJ2-7, with D perhaps matching TRBD1 (6 bases). CDR1 MDHEN and CDR2 SYDVKM come from the germline V gene. The V end was cut by 5 bases, the J end by 5 bases, with 13 bases between. The CDR3 totals 13 residues. The whole variable domain, remainder taken from reference TRBV28 and TRBJ2-7, is DVKVTQSSRYLVKRTGEKVFLECVQDMDHENMFWYRQDPGLGLRLIYFSYDVKMKEKGDIPEGYSVSREKKERFSLILESASTNQTSMYLCASSGRGNHEQYFGPGTRLTVT.

The table lists this clonotype with many counts. The chain recombines TRBV20-1 with TRBJ2-7; 7 bases match TRBD1. The V gene's germline CDR1 is DFQATT and CDR2 SNEGSKA (reference sequence). The CDR3 totals 11 residues. This CDR3 is CSTTGNYEQYF. Here the CDR3 DNA reads TGCAGCACGACAGGGAACTACGAGCAGTACTTC.

The V gene is TRBV6-5, the J gene TRBJ2-3, with 7 bases identical to TRBD2. The CDR3 sequence is 16 residues long. CDR1 MNHEY and CDR2 SVGAGI come from the germline V gene. Trimming took 2 bases from V and 2 from J; bases not matched to a gene: 7. CDR3 in amino acids: CASSYDAGEPTDTQYF. CDR3 bases: TGTGCCAGCAGTTACGACGCGGGGGAACCCACAGATACGCAGTATTTT.

The chain combines TRBV7-2 with TRBJ2-5, with 10 bases identical to TRBD2. Matching the DNA end better, TRBJ2-1 makes the J call doubtful. Germline CDR1 SGHTA, CDR2 FQGNSA. This CDR3 has 15 amino acids. The CDR3 sequence is CASSFDSGRYNEQFF. The CDR3 nucleotides are TGTGCCAGCAGCTTCGATAGCGGGAGGTACAATGAGCAGTTCTTC.

The sample holds many counts of this clonotype. The V gene is TRBV2, the J gene TRBJ1-1; D remains unclear. Germline CDR1 SNHLY, CDR2 FYNNEI. This CDR3 has 13 amino acids. V was cut by 8 bases and J by 4 bases, with 14 bases left in between. The CDR3 nucleotides read TGTGCCAGCGGTTCTCGGTTGGGCACTGAAGCTTTCTTT. It codes for CASGSRLGTEAFF. Full variable domain (outside the CDR3, taken from reference TRBV2 and TRBJ1-1): EPEVTQTPSHQVTQMGQEVILRCVPISNHLYFYWYRQILGQKVEFLVSFYNNEISEKSEIFDDQFSVERPDGSNFTLKIRSTKLEDSAMYFCASGSRLGTEAFFGQGTRLTVV.

At least ten counts were recorded for this clonotype. The chain is built from TRBV7-9 and TRBJ1-3; the D is unclear. CDR3 length: 14 residues. The germline CDR1 and CDR2 sequences are SEHNR and FQNEAQ (reference sequence). The germline V and J ends were trimmed by 8 bases and 1 base, with 12 bases remaining between them. The CDR3 protein is CASGVWESGNTIYF. DNA of the CDR3: TGTGCCAGCGGAGTTTGGGAATCTGGAAACACCATATATTTT.

The chain recombines TRBV2 with TRBJ1-2; 10 nucleotides line up with TRBD1. Germline V gives CDR1 SNHLY, CDR2 FYNNEI. J gave up 3 bases and V 6 bases, and 4 bases lay outside the gene matches. The CDR3 length is 14 residues. In DNA, the CDR3 is TGTGCCAGCAGAGACAGGGGGCCATACTATGGCTACACCTTC. Encoded protein: CASRDRGPYYGYTF.

This clonotype has only a few counts. This may be a read error, as it is one base from a much larger clone. The V call is TRBV10-2, the J call TRBJ2-7; TRBD2 might be the D (6 bases). Per germline, CDR1 WSHSY and CDR2 SAAADI. The V end lost 6 bases, the J end lost 0 bases, and 18 bases lay between the germline ends. The CDR3 extends over 16 amino acids. The CDR3 sequence is CASRGGQSSNSYEQYF. CDR3 DNA sequence: TGCGCCAGCAGGGGAGGTCAGAGCAGTAACTCCTACGAGCAGTACTTC.

This clonotype was detected many times. The CDR3 DNA is TGCAGTGCAACTCGGTGGCAAGGGAACACTGAAGCTTTCTTT. Encoded protein: CSATRWQGNTEAFF. The chain employs TRBV20-1 and TRBJ1-1; D gene unclear. Trimming removed 6 bases at V and 1 base at J, with 15 bases between. CDR1 DFQATT and CDR2 SNEGSKA come from the germline V gene (reference sequence). The CDR3 loop spans 14 amino acids.